Listed below are T cell receptor beta chains from one sample, sequenced in a study of blood T cell repertoires in COVID-19. Some clones are missing from TCRdb's copy, which holds only in-frame ones; the method was immunoSEQ multiplex PCR. The table shows roughly 130,000 clones, with 70% to 85% occurring only once. The sequencing input was peripheral blood. The receptors derive from a woman of 80 years or more with acute or convalescent COVID-19. The CDR3 runs from the conserved cysteine through the conserved F or W. The D gene is left open where the match is weak. The listing skips clone size in some rows; elsewhere it reads once, few, many or a size class.

. | TRBJ1-1 | TRBV5-5 | . | TGTGCCAGCAGCCCTTTCTCGGACACTGAAGCTTTCTTT | CASSPFSDTEAFF
once | TRBJ1-2 | TRBV7-6 | TRBD1 | TGTGCCAGCAGCTGGGGACAGGCGAGGGAGGGCTACACCTTC | CASSWGQAREGYTF
. | TRBJ1-1 | TRBV5-5 | . | TGTGCCAGCAGCTTGATCCTAGGAGGGGAAGCTTTCTTT | CASSLILGGEAFF
. | TRBJ1-4 | TRBV4-1 | . | TGCGCCAGCAGCCAAGGTTTGGCGGGAGGAGATGAAAAACTGTTTTTT | CASSQGLAGGDEKLFF
. | TRBJ1-2 | TRBV14 | TRBD1 | TGTGCCAGCAGCCAAACAGGGGACTATGGCTACACCTTC | CASSQTGDYGYTF
. | TRBJ1-2 | TRBV6-5 | TRBD1 | TGTGCCAGCAGCCCGGACAGGGAAGATGGCTACACCTTC | CASSPDREDGYTF
few | TRBJ2-1 | TRBV7-9 | . | TGTGCCAGCAGCGAGGACGGGAGCTCCTACAATGAGCAGTTCTTC | CASSEDGSSYNEQFF
. | TRBJ1-2 | TRBV2 | TRBD1 | TGTGCCAGCAGTGAAGCTAGGGGACAGGGACATGGCTACACCTTC | CASSEARGQGHGYTF
. | TRBJ1-1 | TRBV6-5 | . | TGTGCCAGCACGTCGCCAGGGCTGAACACTGAAGCTTTCTTT | CASTSPGLNTEAFF
. | TRBJ1-2 | TRBV7-3 | . | TGTGCCAGCAGCTCTCGGACAGCGCGGGTTTATGGCTACACCTTC | CASSSRTARVYGYTF
. | TRBJ1-1 | TRBV27 | . | TGTGCCAGCAGTTTATTGGGGGGGCGAGGTGAAGCTTTCTTT | CASSLLGGRGEAFF
. | TRBJ1-5 | TRBV27 | . | TGTGCCAGCAGCCGGAGGGGAGGGCAGCCCCAGCATTTT | CASSRRGGQPQHF
. | TRBJ2-6 | TRBV10-1 | . | TGCGCCAGCAGTGGGCCTACAGGGACTGGGGCCAACGTCCTGACTTTC | CASSGPTGTGANVLTF
. | TRBJ2-3 | TRBV7-2 | TRBD2 | TGTGCCAGCAGCTTATTCAGCGGGGGGCAGGATACGCAGTATTTT | CASSLFSGGQDTQYF
. | TRBJ1-1 | TRBV6-1 | . | TGTGCCAGCAGTGAGAGTAATCTGAACACTGAAGCTTTCTTT | CASSESNLNTEAFF
. | TRBJ2-6 | TRBV7-6 | TRBD1 | TGTGCCAGCAGCCCGGGACAGGGGGAAACCAACGTCCTGACTTTC | CASSPGQGETNVLTF
. | TRBJ2-2 | TRBV3-1/TRBV3-2 | . | TGTGCCAGCAGCCAAGGGCCAGGGGAGCTGTTTTTT | CASSQGPGELFF
. | TRBJ1-1 | TRBV5-1 | . | TGCGCCAGCAGCTCTGGACAGACGAACACTGAAGCTTTCTTT | CASSSGQTNTEAFF
. | TRBJ2-1 | TRBV30 | TRBD2 | TGTGCCTGGAGCCCTATACTAGCGGGGAATGAGCAGTTCTTC | CAWSPILAGNEQFF
. | TRBJ1-3 | TRBV7-2 | TRBD1 | TGTGCCAGCAGCTCCGACAGGGCTAACGGAAACACCATATATTTT | CASSSDRANGNTIYF
once | TRBJ1-4 | TRBV18 | TRBD1 | TGTGCCAGCCAGGGCAGGGGGGATGAAAAACTGTTTTTT | CASQGRGDEKLFF
. | TRBJ1-2 | TRBV6-5 | . | TGTGCCAGCAGTCCCCGGGACAATCGTGGCTACACCTTC | CASSPRDNRGYTF
once | TRBJ2-6 | TRBV7-3 | . | TGTGCCAGCAGACCACAGGTCTCTGGGGCCAACGTCCTGACTTTC | CASRPQVSGANVLTF
. | TRBJ2-5 | TRBV5-3 | TRBD2 | TGTGCCAGAAGATGGGACCGGGGAGGGGAGACCCAGTACTTC | CARRWDRGGETQYF
. | TRBJ2-2 | TRBV3-1/TRBV3-2 | . | TGTGCCAGCAGCCATCAAACCGGGGAGCTGTTTTTT | CASSHQTGELFF
. | TRBJ1-1 | TRBV6-5 | TRBD1 | TGTGCCAGCAGGGGACAGGGGGCGGTGAACACTGAAGCTTTCTTT | CASRGQGAVNTEAFF
few | TRBJ2-3 | TRBV11-2 | TRBD2 | TGTGCCAGCAGCCCCAGCGGGGGCGCTGATACGCAGTATTTT | CASSPSGGADTQYF
. | TRBJ2-5 | TRBV28 | TRBD2 | TGTGCCAGCAGTTTACCCCGACTAGCGGGCAACCAAGAGACCCAGTACTTC | CASSLPRLAGNQETQYF
few | TRBJ2-7 | TRBV5-1 | TRBD2 | TGCGCCAGCAGCTTGTCGGGGGGGCTTACCTACGAGCAGTACTTC | CASSLSGGLTYEQYF
. | TRBJ1-4 | TRBV6-4 | . | TGTGCCAGCAGTAGGGGTACTAATGAAAAACTGTTTTTT | CASSRGTNEKLFF
. | TRBJ1-3 | TRBV4-2 | . | TGTGCCAGCAGCCAAGATGGTCCCAGGGTTGCAGCCATATATTTT | CASSQDGPRVAAIYF
. | TRBJ1-5 | TRBV14 | . | TGTGCCAGCAGCCAAGGCGGGGGAGTGAATCAGCCCCAGCATTTT | CASSQGGGVNQPQHF
. | TRBJ2-1 | TRBV5-1 | TRBD1 | TGCGCCAGCAGCTTGGGACAGGGTCCCTACAATGAGCAGTTCTTC | CASSLGQGPYNEQFF
. | TRBJ2-5 | TRBV11-2 | TRBD1 | TGTGCCAGCAGCTCCCAACAGGGGCCACAAGAGACCCAGTACTTC | CASSSQQGPQETQYF
. | TRBJ2-7 | TRBV7-9 | . | TGTGCCAGCAGCTCCGGACTAACCACCTACGAGCAGTACTTC | CASSSGLTTYEQYF
. | TRBJ2-7 | TRBV6-5 | . | TGTGCCAGCACTCCCGGGGATTTCCTCTCCTACGAGCAGTACTTC | CASTPGDFLSYEQYF
. | TRBJ1-2 | TRBV5-4 | . | TGTGCCAGCAGCTTACCTCGGGGATCTCCCTATGGCTACACCTTC | CASSLPRGSPYGYTF
. | TRBJ1-5 | TRBV10-1 | TRBD1 | TGCGCCAGCCGGGTGTCTGGTCCGGGACAGAATAGCAATCAGCCCCAGCATTTT | CASRVSGPGQNSNQPQHF
. | TRBJ2-1 | TRBV4-2 | TRBD2 | TGTGCCAGCAGCCAAGAAAAGGGGACTAGGCAGCAGTTCTTC | CASSQEKGTRQQFF
. | TRBJ1-1 | TRBV11-3 | TRBD1 | TGTGCCAGCAGCCCCCAGACAGGGTTCGAAGCTTTCTTT | CASSPQTGFEAFF
. | TRBJ1-6 | TRBV6-5 | . | TGTGCCAGCCAATCGGACAGACGGATTAATTCACCCCTCCACTTT | CASQSDRRINSPLHF
. | TRBJ1-1 | TRBV27 | . | TGTGCCAGCAGGAACAGGGCGAACACTGAAGCTTTCTTT | CASRNRANTEAFF
. | TRBJ1-5 | TRBV10-3 | TRBD1 | TGTGCCATCAGTGAGTTACAGGGGGCAGGTCAGCCCCAGCATTTT | CAISELQGAGQPQHF
. | TRBJ1-1 | TRBV11-3 | . | TGTGCCAGCAGCTTTGGAGCGAACACTGAAGCTTTCTTT | CASSFGANTEAFF
. | TRBJ1-2 | TRBV2 | . | TGTGCCAGCAGTGGGCAGTACTATGGCTACACCTTC | CASSGQYYGYTF
. | TRBJ1-1 | TRBV7-3 | TRBD1 | TGTGCCAGCAGCTCCAGGGGGCGCGACACTGAAGCTTTCTTT | CASSSRGRDTEAFF
. | TRBJ1-5 | TRBV2 | . | TGTGCCAGCAAGCTCACAGGGTTGGTCAATCAGCCCCAGCATTTT | CASKLTGLVNQPQHF
once | TRBJ2-3 | TRBV27 | TRBD2 | TGTGCCAGCAGAGGACTAGCGCCCACAGATACGCAGTATTTT | CASRGLAPTDTQYF
. | TRBJ2-1 | TRBV4-3 | TRBD1 | TGCGCCAGCAGCCAAATGGGACAGGGAGGGGTCAATGAGCAGTTCTTC | CASSQMGQGGVNEQFF
. | TRBJ2-3 | TRBV5-4 | . | TGTGCCAGCGGACGTGGGGCTAAGGCGGCAGATACGCAGTATTTT | CASGRGAKAADTQYF
. | TRBJ1-2 | TRBV7-9 | . | TGTGCCAGCAGCCTGGACTTGTATGGCTACACCTTC | CASSLDLYGYTF
. | TRBJ1-1 | TRBV27 | . | TGTGCCAGCAGTTCCCCAAGTCTGGCCTCTGAAGCTTTCTTT | CASSSPSLASEAFF
. | TRBJ1-1 | TRBV23-1 | TRBD1 | TGCGCCAGCAGTCGGGGCAGGGGGCGGGGGAACACTGAAGCTTTCTTT | CASSRGRGRGNTEAFF
. | TRBJ2-2 | TRBV9 | TRBD1 | TGTGCCAGCAGCGCCAGACAGGGCCCCGGGGAGCTGTTTTTT | CASSARQGPGELFF
. | TRBJ2-5 | TRBV7-9 | . | TGTGCCAGCAGGCAGCAGGGGAATCTCGAGACCCAGTACTTC | CASRQQGNLETQYF